A single sample gave rise to the 21 T cell receptor beta chains below, sequenced in a study of CD8 T cells in ankylosing spondylitis. Which antigens these TCRs recognize remains unknown. Each CDR3 protein is one row after TCRdb ran MiXCR on the 5' RACE reads. The sample has about 800,000 distinct CDR3 sequences, about an eighth seen once. General study findings and limits: Blood of patients with ankylosing spondylitis appeared to be characterized by a TCR beta motif of fewer than 10 highly homologous variants.

Sample: blood, either unsorted or a sorted T cell fraction (not recorded which). The receptors here all came from a male donor with ankylosing spondylitis.

The CDR3 nucleotides are TGTGCCAGCAGACCCCCGACAGGGTGGATGAACACTGAAGCTTTCTTT. This sequence encodes CASRPPTGWMNTEAFF. The gene calls are TRBV6-1 and TRBJ1-1, with 7 bases matching TRBD1. Trimming removed 6 bases from V and 0 bases from J; junction bases left unmatched: 10. There are 16 residues in the CDR3. CDR1 and CDR2 (germline): MNHNS, SASEGT.

This clonotype came up many times. The chain recombines TRBV10-3 with TRBJ2-7, with TRBD1 matching 9 bases. The V gene end was trimmed by 5 bases and the J gene end by 0 bases; junction bases not matched to a gene: 5. CDR3 size: 15 residues. Germline V CDR1 and CDR2: ENHRY, SYGVKD. CDR3 region: CAISRTGDLSYEQYF. The CDR3 region has the DNA TGTGCCATCAGTCGGACAGGGGACCTCTCCTACGAGCAGTACTTC.

This clonotype was detected many times. The chain employs TRBV29-1 and TRBJ2-6; D is unresolved. CDR1 SQVTM and CDR2 ANQGSEA come from the germline V gene. Trimming removed 7 bases from V and 2 bases from J, with 15 bases in between. The CDR3 has 15 residues. As DNA, the CDR3 is TGCAGCGGTCTTTTGAACCAGGCTGGGGCCAACGTCCTGACTTTC. Protein: CSGLLNQAGANVLTF.

The chain is built from TRBV4-2 and TRBJ2-3; 7 nucleotides align to TRBD2. Germline loops: CDR1 LGHNA, CDR2 YNFKEQ. Losses at the gene ends were 1 base for V and 4 bases for J; bases not matched to a gene: 14. This CDR3 region has 18 residues. CDR3 sequence: CASSQVQGGPKGADTQYF. CDR3 sequence (DNA): TGTGCCAGCAGCCAAGTCCAGGGAGGGCCAAAAGGAGCAGATACGCAGTATTTT.

V and J are TRBV4-3 and TRBJ1-1, with a weak D call TRBD1 (5 bases). The V gene lost 4 bases and the J gene lost 1 base, with 19 bases spanning the gap. Looked up from germline, CDR1 is LGHNA and CDR2 is YSLEER. This CDR3 has 17 amino acids. The CDR3 reads CASSPGGGQGANTEAFF. The DNA of the CDR3 is TGCGCCAGCAGCCCCGGGGGAGGACAAGGCGCGAACACTGAAGCTTTCTTT.

This rearrangement joins TRBV18 to TRBJ1-4; 9 positions agree with TRBD1. After removal of 2 bases from V and 8 bases from J, the junction contained 9 bases not matched to a gene. Germline V gene data show CDR1 as KGHSH and CDR2 as LQKENI. The CDR3 contains 16 residues. The chain's CDR3 is CASSPFRGQGKEKLFF. CDR3 bases: TGTGCCAGCTCACCATTCCGGGGACAGGGAAAGGAAAAACTGTTTTTT.

The chain is built from TRBV5-5 and TRBJ2-5; no definite D call. The germline V gene encodes CDR1 SGHKS and CDR2 YYEKEE (reference sequence). Between the trimmed V and J ends, which lost 1 base and 1 base, there was a span of 11 bases. The length of the CDR3 is 15 residues. CDR3 nucleotides: TGTGCCAGCAGCTTGAGGTCGGCGGCCCAAGAGACCCAGTACTTC. Translated: CASSLRSAAQETQYF.

This clonotype was counted a few times. This chain links TRBV10-3 with TRBJ1-1; 8 positions match TRBD1. The CDR3 covers 14 residues. Looked up from germline, CDR1 is ENHRY and CDR2 is SYGVKD. The V segment lost 8 bases and the J segment 2 bases; nucleotides outside the gene matches: 7. CDR3 DNA: TGTGCCATCCACGGAACAGGGGGAAACACTGAAGCTTTCTTT. As protein: CAIHGTGGNTEAFF.

Details on this clonotype: This CDR3 is missing its conserved last phenylalanine or tryptophan, likely due to a read error. This chain uses TRBV5-4 with TRBJ2-3; 9 positions agree with TRBD2. The CDR3 is 16 amino acids. The ends lost 5 bases at V and 2 bases at J; junction bases unmatched: 9. CDR1 SGHNT and CDR2 YYREEE come from the germline V gene (reference sequence). In DNA, the CDR3 is TGTGCCAGCAGATTTATCACTAGCGGGTTCACAGATACGCAGTATCTT. This gives the protein CASRFITSGFTDTQYL.

This clonotype was seen at least ten times. The J gene is TRBJ2-2, the V gene TRBV6-1, with D unresolved. Trimming removed 8 bases from V and 0 bases from J, with 10 bases in between. From germline, CDR1 is MNHNS and CDR2 SASEGT. This CDR3 is 14 amino acids long. The CDR3 region has the DNA TGTGCCAGCCGCCGGACGGCGAACACCGGGGAGCTGTTTTTT. It codes for CASRRTANTGELFF.

This clonotype has a count of ten or more. The J gene is TRBJ2-1, the V gene TRBV7-2; D gene uncertain. The V gene lost 6 bases and the J gene lost 12 bases, with 18 bases spanning the gap. This CDR3 spans 13 amino acids. Germline lookup yields CDR1 SGHTA and CDR2 FQGNSA. The CDR3 nucleotides read TGTGCCAGCAGTCTTACGATTGGGTCGGGGCAGTTCTTC. Its protein is CASSLTIGSGQFF.

The chain employs TRBV7-2 and TRBJ2-7; the D is unclear. Germline CDR1 and CDR2: SGHTA and FQGNSA. The V and J ends lost 2 bases and 2 bases respectively, with 13 bases between them. The length of the CDR3 is 15 residues. The CDR3 DNA reads as TGTGCCAGCAGCTTACTCCCAGTCGAACCCTACGAGCAGTACTTC. This gives the protein CASSLLPVEPYEQYF.

The V call is TRBV12-3 or TRBV12-4, the J call TRBJ1-5; D gene uncertain. CDR3 length equals 16 residues. Trimming left V 3 bases short and J 0 bases short, with 12 bases between. CDR3 residues: CASSFGRHYSNQPQHF. CDR3 coding DNA: TGTGCCAGCAGTTTTGGTCGACACTATAGCAATCAGCCCCAGCATTTT.

This chain joins TRBV20-1 and TRBJ2-2; D call uncertain. V was trimmed by 3 bases and J by 0 bases, leaving 11 bases between them. This CDR3 contains 15 residues. Germline CDR1 DFQATT, CDR2 SNEGSKA (reference sequence). Here the CDR3 DNA reads TGCAGTGCTAGGCGACGGGTGGCGAACACCGGGGAGCTGTTTTTT. Its protein is CSARRRVANTGELFF.

This clonotype was seen more than once but under ten times. The CDR3 protein is CASSPRDRAGFF. The CDR3, as DNA: TGTGCCAGCAGTCCTCGGGACAGAGCAGGGTTCTTC. J is TRBJ2-1 and V is TRBV12-3 or TRBV12-4; 7 nucleotides match TRBD1. This CDR3 has 12 amino acids. V trimming: 5 bases; J trimming: 15 bases; junction bases outside the gene matches: 10.

This clonotype was counted ten times or more. V gene TRBV20-1 combines with J gene TRBJ2-1; possibly TRBD1 for D (5 bases). CDR1 and CDR2 (germline): DFQATT, SNEGSKA (reference sequence). Deletions cut 3 bases from V and 3 bases from J, with 15 bases between. CDR3 length: 15 amino acids. CDR3 amino acids: CSASRVGQVYNEQFF. The CDR3 DNA is TGCAGTGCTAGTCGGGTGGGGCAGGTCTACAATGAGCAGTTCTTC.

The chain combines TRBV9 with TRBJ2-3, with 8 bases aligning to TRBD1. V gave up 0 bases and J gave up 5 bases; unmatched junction bases: 5. This CDR3 comprises 15 residues. Germline CDR1 reads SGDLS; CDR2 reads YYNGEE. CDR3 DNA sequence: TGTGCCAGCAGCGTAGAACAGGGGGTTTTAGATACGCAGTATTTT. Translating it yields CASSVEQGVLDTQYF.

The chain couples TRBV29-1 to TRBJ2-7; 11 bases align to TRBD1. The V gene end was trimmed by 5 bases and the J gene end by 5 bases; junction bases not matched to a gene: 17. In germline, CDR1 is SQVTM, CDR2 ANQGSEA. CDR3 size: 17 residues. The CDR3 protein is CSVRGRRDRGEKNEQYF. The CDR3 DNA is TGCAGCGTTCGGGGCCGACGGGACAGGGGGGAGAAAAACGAGCAGTACTTC.

This clonotype was found a few times. V and J are TRBV6-2 or TRBV6-3 and TRBJ1-2; a weak D match, TRBD1 (6 bases). Looked up from germline, CDR1 is MNHEY and CDR2 is SVGEGT. Trimming shortened V by 6 bases and J by 3 bases, and 32 bases separated the two germline ends. This CDR3 has 20 residues. Here the CDR3 DNA reads TGTGCCAGCAGAACAGCCACGACAGGCCTATATGACCGGTTGGACTATGGCTACACCTTC. It translates to CASRTATTGLYDRLDYGYTF.

V is TRBV4-2 and J is TRBJ2-1, with 8 bases aligning to TRBD1. Germline CDR1 reads LGHNA; CDR2 reads YNFKEQ. This CDR3 is built from 13 residues. The junction had 7 bases not matched to a gene; V was cut back by 9 bases and J by 6 bases. CDR3 nucleotide sequence: TGTGCCAGGTCCCGGGACAGGATCAATGAGCAGTTCTTC. Its protein product is CARSRDRINEQFF.

The V call is TRBV27, the J call TRBJ2-7; tentatively, D is TRBD2 (6 bases). V lost 4 bases and J 3 bases, leaving 13 bases between the germline ends. This CDR3 has 14 amino acids. Per the germline V gene, CDR1 is MNHEY and CDR2 is SMNVEV (reference sequence). The CDR3 DNA is TGTGCCAGCAGTTCAGTGGGAGGACTCTACGAGCAGTACTTC. The encoded protein is CASSSVGGLYEQYF.